This entry lists 26 T cell receptor beta chains sequenced from one sample in a study of cytomegalovirus exposure and HLA in healthy donors (dated 2017 in TCRdb). Preparation of the library involved the immunoSEQ multiplex PCR assay. The multiplex PCR relied on a mix of 60 forward primers for TCR Vbeta segments and 13 reverse primers for TCR Jbeta segments. As stored in TCRdb, this immuneACCESS dataset retains in-frame rearrangements with V and J assigned. A fraction of the clones does not appear; measured against another copy, unresolved V genes explain less than half of the discrepancy, and the remainder lacks a known reason. The sample table contains 95,000 to 150,000 clones; only one count was recorded for about three quarters of them. The top ten hold 0.95% to 1.5% of the sample. The sample was PBMCs. The receptors shown here come from a female donor in good health and CMV-seronegative.

There are a few counts of this clone. The chain recombines TRBV21-1 with TRBJ2-3; TRBD2, the D gene given by the table, was not confirmed from the DNA. TRBV21-1 represents a pseudogene. The CDR3 runs to 18 residues. The CDR3: CASSKAERGVLDTDTQYF. The CDR3 nucleotides read TGTGCCAGCAGCAAAGCCGAGCGGGGGGTATTGGACACAGATACGCAGTATTTT.

The CDR3 loop is CASSVQGTYGYTF. CDR3 in DNA: TGTGCCAGCAGTGTTCAGGGTACCTATGGCTACACCTTC. The rearrangement joins TRBV2 to TRBJ1-2; D possibly corresponds to TRBD1 (5 bases). Trimming removed 4 bases from V and 4 bases from J, with 10 bases in between. The V gene's germline CDR1 is SNHLY and CDR2 FYNNEI. The CDR3 loop spans 13 amino acids.

This clone has only one observation. The V call is TRBV14, the J call TRBJ1-1; D is perhaps TRBD1 (5 bases). This CDR3 region has 15 residues. V was clipped by 4 bases and J by 2 bases, with 14 bases between them. CDR1 SGHDN and CDR2 FVKESK come from the germline V gene. This CDR3 reads CASSLTGHPNTEAFF. CDR3 DNA sequence: TGTGCCAGCAGCCTTACTGGACACCCCAACACTGAAGCTTTCTTT.

V usage is TRBV7-8 and J usage is TRBJ1-3; D is ambiguous. Germline CDR1 reads SGHVS; CDR2 reads FQNEAQ. The CDR3 length is 11 residues. Trimming took off 5 bases at V and 4 bases at J, with 3 bases between the two ends. CDR3 DNA: TGTGCCAGCAGCCTCGGAAACACCATATATTTT. Amino acid sequence: CASSLGNTIYF.

The chain recombines TRBV18 with TRBJ2-3; D possibly corresponds to TRBD2 (6 bases). Germline V lookup: CDR1 KGHSH, CDR2 LQKENI. With 6 bases removed from V and 2 bases from J, the gap between germline ends came to 15 bases. The CDR3 sequence is 15 residues long. The CDR3 DNA is TGTGCCAGCTCCGCGGGGAGGAGAGACACAGATACGCAGTATTTT. Translation: CASSAGRRDTDTQYF.

This chain joins TRBV7-9 and TRBJ1-6; TRBD1 agrees at 8 bases. Germline CDR1 reads SEHNR; CDR2 reads FQNEAQ (reference sequence). The length of the CDR3 is 15 residues. With 5 bases clipped from V and 7 bases from J, the junction kept 7 bases outside the gene matches. The CDR3: CASSQPGQGNSPLHF. The CDR3 nucleotides read TGTGCCAGCAGCCAACCCGGACAGGGAAATTCACCCCTCCACTTT.

The chain carries TRBV29-1 and TRBJ1-5, with 7 bases identical to TRBD1. The CDR3 has 12 amino acids. The J segment lost 5 bases and the V segment lost 4 bases, leaving 2 bases of the junction unmatched. The germline V gene encodes CDR1 SQVTM and CDR2 ANQGSEA. The CDR3 loop is CSVGQGDQPQHF. CDR3 bases: TGCAGCGTTGGACAGGGTGATCAGCCCCAGCATTTT.

The V and J genes are TRBV7-2 and TRBJ1-1; 7 bases line up with TRBD1. The CDR3 loop spans 19 amino acids. Unmatched junction bases numbered 17, after V lost 1 base and J lost 3 bases. Germline loops: CDR1 SGHTA, CDR2 FQGNSA. The CDR3 loop reads CASSLDRGQYPIMDTEAFF. The CDR3 region has the DNA TGTGCCAGCAGCTTAGATAGGGGACAGTACCCCATCATGGACACTGAAGCTTTCTTT.

This chain links TRBV11-2 with TRBJ2-1; no definite D call. V was pared by 5 bases and J by 0 bases, with 11 bases between. This CDR3 has 15 amino acids. Germline CDR1 is SGHAT and CDR2 is FQNNGV. In DNA form, the CDR3 reads TGTGCCAGCAGCCTTAACCCTAGCTCCTACAATGAGCAGTTCTTC. This sequence encodes CASSLNPSSYNEQFF.

This chain uses TRBV28 with TRBJ2-5; a possible D gene is TRBD1 (6 bases). The CDR3 sequence is 14 residues long. V was trimmed by 8 bases and J by 0 bases, leaving 13 bases between them. Germline CDR1 MDHEN, CDR2 SYDVKM. CDR3 sequence reads: CASGKDSHQETQYF. Here the CDR3 DNA reads TGTGCCAGCGGGAAGGACAGCCACCAAGAGACCCAGTACTTC.

This clone has only a few counts. The J gene is TRBJ1-2, the V gene TRBV27; TRBD1 matches 7 bases. CDR1 and CDR2 (germline): MNHEY, SMNVEV (reference sequence). The CDR3 consists of 17 residues. The V and J ends lost 5 bases and 0 bases, in that order; junction bases with no gene match: 12. CDR3 residues: CASSPLTGPGANYGYTF. The CDR3 nucleotides are TGTGCCAGCAGTCCCCTGACAGGGCCAGGGGCTAACTATGGCTACACCTTC.

The chain is built from TRBV5-6 and TRBJ2-5, with D maybe TRBD2 (6 bases). Near its end, the DNA agrees better with TRBJ2-7, so the J call may be wrong. Germline-derived CDR1 and CDR2 are SGHDT and YYEEEE. CDR3 length: 14 residues. CDR3 DNA: TGTGCCAGCAGCTCGAATCCCGGGGGTTACGAGCAGTACTTC. Translated: CASSSNPGGYEQYF.

The gene calls are TRBV9 and TRBJ2-6, with D maybe TRBD1 (5 bases). The germline V gene encodes CDR1 SGDLS and CDR2 YYNGEE. This CDR3 has 16 amino acids. The germline V and J ends were trimmed by 5 bases and 0 bases, with 12 bases remaining between them. The CDR3 DNA sequence: TGTGCCAGCAGGGATGACAGAGACTCTGGGGCCAACGTCCTGACTTTC. It codes for CASRDDRDSGANVLTF.

The chain combines TRBV18 with TRBJ2-7; a weak D match, TRBD1 (5 bases). The CDR3 spans 12 residues. Germline CDR1 is KGHSH and CDR2 is LQKENI. The V gene lost 5 bases and the J gene lost 2 bases, with 7 bases spanning the gap. This CDR3 reads CASSTGPYEQYF. DNA for the CDR3: TGTGCCAGCTCAACAGGCCCCTACGAGCAGTACTTC. Drawing the rest from reference TRBV18 and TRBJ2-7, the complete variable domain is NAGVMQNPRHLVRRRGQEARLRCSPMKGHSHVYWYRQLPEEGLKFMVYLQKENIIDESGMPKERFSAEFPKEGPSILRIQQVVRGDSAAYFCASSTGPYEQYFGPGTRLTVT.

The rearrangement links TRBV6-5 to TRBJ1-2; D not certain. CDR3 length: 12 amino acids. Trimming cost V 5 bases and J 4 bases, with 8 bases left between them. CDR1 and CDR2 (germline): MNHEY, SVGAGI. The CDR3 protein is CASSGQSYGYTF. DNA for the CDR3: TGTGCCAGCAGTGGGCAGAGCTATGGCTACACCTTC.

The chain is built from TRBV29-1 and TRBJ2-1, with 8 bases aligning to TRBD1. Germline-derived CDR1 and CDR2 are SQVTM and ANQGSEA. The V segment lost 6 bases and the J segment 5 bases; nucleotides outside the gene matches: 9. There are 14 residues in the CDR3. CDR3 region: CSVYRDRSNNEQFF. The CDR3 DNA follows: TGCAGCGTATACCGGGACAGGTCCAACAATGAGCAGTTCTTC.

CDR3 bases: TGTGCCAGTACTAATTTCCTCCGCGCCGGGACAGAGAACACTGAAGCTTTCTTT. Its protein is CASTNFLRAGTENTEAFF. The chain employs TRBV19 and TRBJ1-1; 7 bases line up with TRBD1. The J segment lost 1 base and the V segment lost 7 bases, leaving 18 bases of the junction unmatched. The CDR3 is 18 residues long. The germline V gene has CDR1 LNHDA and CDR2 SQIVND (reference sequence).

Note on this clone: An end of the junction does not agree with germline; a read error may underlie this. The chain employs TRBV6-1 and TRBJ2-6; 7 bases agree with TRBD1. CDR3 length: 15 residues. From germline, CDR1 is MNHNS and CDR2 SASEGT. CDR3 in amino acids: CASTGGDSGANGLTF. The CDR3 DNA follows: TGTGCCAGCACAGGGGGAGACTCTGGGGCCAACGGCCTGACTTTC.

This clone was seen a handful of times. The CDR3 protein is CASSQVRETQYF. CDR3 bases: TGCGCCAGCAGCCAAGTTCGTGAGACCCAGTACTTC. The chain has TRBV4-1 and TRBJ2-5; D remains unclear. Trimming cost V 1 base and J 5 bases, with 5 bases left between them. There are 12 residues in the CDR3. Germline-derived CDR1 and CDR2 are MGHRA and YSYEKL.

The rearrangement links TRBV4-1 to TRBJ2-3, with 8 bases matching TRBD2. The germline CDR1 and CDR2 sequences are MGHRA and YSYEKL. The CDR3 has 17 amino acids. Trimming removed 4 bases from V and 4 bases from J; junction bases left unmatched: 13. CDR3 loop: CASSRILAGSTPDTQYF. Here the CDR3 DNA reads TGCGCCAGCAGCCGTATCTTAGCGGGATCTACCCCAGATACGCAGTATTTT.

The gene calls are TRBV2 and TRBJ2-7; no clear D. Germline CDR1 reads SNHLY; CDR2 reads FYNNEI. V dropped 4 bases and J dropped 9 bases, with 19 bases sitting between them. This CDR3 has 14 amino acids. The CDR3 DNA sequence: TGTGCCAGCAGTGGGAAAGGCAGTTCGGCAGGGCAGTACTTC. Its translation is CASSGKGSSAGQYF.

This chain joins TRBV5-1 and TRBJ1-4, with 9 bases that match TRBD1. The CDR3 extends over 14 amino acids. Trimming removed 4 bases from V and 5 bases from J; junction bases left unmatched: 3. From germline, CDR1 is SGHRS and CDR2 YFSETQ. The CDR3 DNA follows: TGCGCCAGCAGCCCTGGGACAGGGAATGAAAAACTGTTTTTT. It codes for CASSPGTGNEKLFF.

CDR3 sequence: CAISEAPGTGELFF. The CDR3 DNA reads as TGTGCCATCAGTGAGGCTCCGGGTACCGGGGAGCTGTTTTTT. The chain couples TRBV10-3 to TRBJ2-2; unclear D gene. Trimming left V 2 bases short and J 5 bases short, with 9 bases between. The CDR3 length is 14 residues. The germline gives CDR1 ENHRY, CDR2 SYGVKD.

This clone was seen once. This chain uses TRBV11-2 with TRBJ2-5, with TRBD1 matching 8 bases. This CDR3 contains 15 residues. V shed 1 base, J shed 5 bases, and the junction held 6 bases outside the gene matches. Germline values: CDR1 SGHAT, CDR2 FQNNGV. In DNA form, the CDR3 reads TGTGCCAGCAGCTTAGGCCAGGGGGCCCAGGAGACCCAGTACTTC. Translating it yields CASSLGQGAQETQYF.

This clone appeared once. CDR3 protein: CASSTRRGDQPQHF. In nucleotides, the CDR3 is TGTGCCAGCAGCACCCGGAGGGGAGATCAGCCCCAGCATTTT. The chain recombines TRBV5-6 with TRBJ1-5; a weak D match, TRBD1 (5 bases). Between the trimmed V and J ends, which lost 4 bases and 5 bases, there was a span of 13 bases. CDR3 length equals 14 residues. From germline, CDR1 is SGHDT and CDR2 YYEEEE.

About this clone: The sample contains more than one DNA sequence encoding this CDR3. The J gene is TRBJ2-5, the V gene TRBV18; D gene unclear. CDR3 length equals 11 residues. Germline CDR1 is KGHSH and CDR2 is LQKENI. V lost 6 bases, J lost 5 bases, and 7 bases lay in between. The CDR3: CASSPEETQYF. The CDR3 nucleotides are TGTGCCAGCTCCCCCGAGGAGACCCAGTACTTC.